A single sample gave rise to the 26 T cell receptor beta chains below, sequenced in a study of T-cell memory formation after mild COVID-19. TCRdb ran MiXCR on the 5' RACE reads and lists one entry per CDR3 protein. This sample has 100,000 to 130,000 distinct CDR3 sequences, with roughly a sixth found just once. Sequencing was done on a sample of PBMCs or a T cell subset sorted from them (not recorded which). These receptor sequences come from a man younger than 35 who had mild COVID-19 (a few samples of this study predate the infection). Cell type and time point are not known.

This chain connects TRBV5-1 to TRBJ2-2; TRBD1 is a possible D gene (6 bases). Germline values: CDR1 SGHRS, CDR2 YFSETQ. Deletions cut 4 bases from V and 6 bases from J, with 13 bases between. This CDR3 has 14 residues. The CDR3 reads CASSKGQWAGELFF. CDR3 sequence (DNA): TGCGCCAGCAGCAAGGGACAATGGGCCGGGGAGCTGTTTTTT.

The chain joins TRBV30 to TRBJ1-1, with D maybe TRBD1 (6 bases). V lost 6 bases and J lost 5, with 16 bases in between. CDR1 is GTSNPN, CDR2 SVGIG, per germline (reference sequence). The CDR3 spans 13 residues. The CDR3 protein is CACWKTGLTEAFF. As DNA, the CDR3 is TGTGCCTGTTGGAAAACAGGGTTAACTGAAGCTTTCTTT.

The V call is TRBV20-1, the J call TRBJ1-1; D perhaps matches TRBD1 (6 bases). The CDR3 is made up of 14 amino acids. The V gene lost 6 bases and the J gene lost 4 bases, with 18 bases spanning the gap. Germline lookup yields CDR1 DFQATT and CDR2 SNEGSKA (reference sequence). As DNA, the CDR3 is TGCAGTGCCCCCGATACAGGGCCCAGCACTGAAGCTTTCTTT. This codes for CSAPDTGPSTEAFF.

This chain connects TRBV27 to TRBJ2-7; D is unclear. The ends were cut back, 5 bases at V and 1 base at J, with 12 bases in the middle. The CDR3 covers 14 residues. Germline lookup yields CDR1 MNHEY and CDR2 SMNVEV (reference sequence). In nucleotides, the CDR3 is TGTGCCAGCAGTGCCCGATCAGGATCCTACGAGCAGTACGTC. Protein: CASSARSGSYEQYV.

This clonotype was detected a few times. The J gene is TRBJ1-2, the V gene TRBV7-9; no definite D call. V dropped 3 bases and J dropped 4 bases, with 6 bases sitting between them. The CDR3 is 12 amino acids. Germline CDR1 reads SEHNR; CDR2 reads FQNEAQ (reference sequence). CDR3 sequence: CASSFRGYGYTF. The CDR3 DNA is TGTGCCAGCAGCTTCCGAGGCTATGGCTACACCTTC.

The rearrangement links TRBV20-1 to TRBJ2-5, with D tentatively TRBD1 (7 bases). The CDR3 totals 14 residues. V lost 6 bases, J lost 0 bases, and 14 bases lay in between. Germline values: CDR1 DFQATT, CDR2 SNEGSKA (reference sequence). The CDR3 region is CSAEGTVNQETQYF. The CDR3 DNA is TGCAGTGCGGAGGGGACAGTTAACCAAGAGACCCAGTACTTC.

V and J are TRBV12-3 or TRBV12-4 and TRBJ1-1; D not resolved. CDR3 length: 13 amino acids. The V and J ends lost 5 bases and 4 bases respectively, with 11 bases between them. The CDR3 DNA is TGTGCCAGCAGTCGCCTAGTGGGCACTGAAGCTTTCTTT. Amino acid sequence: CASSRLVGTEAFF.

This chain joins TRBV18 and TRBJ1-4, with unresolved D. The V end was cut by 5 bases, the J end by 5 bases, with 9 bases between. Germline V lookup: CDR1 KGHSH, CDR2 LQKENI. The CDR3 extends over 13 amino acids. CDR3 protein: CASSSYVNEKLFF. The CDR3 region has the DNA TGTGCCAGCTCATCCTACGTAAATGAAAAACTGTTTTTT.

CDR3 loop: CASSQGQGGETQYF. The DNA for the CDR3 is TGTGCCAGCTCACAGGGACAGGGGGGAGAGACCCAGTACTTC. The V and J genes are TRBV18 and TRBJ2-5, with TRBD1 matching over 11 bases. V shed 4 bases and J 4 bases; nucleotides not matched to a gene: 2. The length of the CDR3 is 14 residues. Per the germline V gene, CDR1 is KGHSH and CDR2 is LQKENI.

This clonotype was seen a handful of times. The V and J genes are TRBV5-4 and TRBJ2-3; 11 bases are a match to TRBD2. The J segment lost 4 bases and the V segment lost 0 bases, leaving 1 base of the junction unmatched. Germline lookup yields CDR1 SGHNT and CDR2 YYREEE (reference sequence). The CDR3 totals 15 residues. CDR3 nucleotides: TGTGCCAGCAGCTTGGCTAGCGGGGGGCCAGATACGCAGTATTTT. Its translation: CASSLASGGPDTQYF.

This clonotype has more than one count but fewer than ten. The genes are TRBV19 and TRBJ1-5; maybe TRBD1 (6 bases). CDR1 and CDR2 from the germline V gene are LNHDA and SQIVND (reference sequence). Trimming shortened V by 9 bases and J by 4 bases, and 13 bases separated the two germline ends. The CDR3 totals 13 residues. The CDR3 spells CASRGQLNQPQHF. In DNA, the CDR3 is TGTGCCAGCAGAGGACAGTTGAATCAGCCCCAGCATTTT.

In its sample, this clonotype was seen a few times. This rearrangement joins TRBV5-1 to TRBJ2-5, with 8 bases lining up with TRBD1. Germline CDR1 SGHRS, CDR2 YFSETQ. The CDR3 runs to 14 residues. After removal of 3 bases from V and 5 bases from J, the junction contained 6 bases not matched to a gene. CDR3 nucleotides: TGCGCCAGCAGCTCTCCGGGACAGGCTGAGACCCAGTACTTC. Translating it yields CASSSPGQAETQYF.

This clonotype was seen only a few times. This chain connects TRBV4-3 to TRBJ2-3; 9 nucleotides match TRBD2. The CDR3 has 18 amino acids. Trimming cost V 0 bases and J 4 bases; bases outside gene matches: 11. Germline V lookup: CDR1 LGHNA, CDR2 YSLEER. The CDR3 protein is CASSQDPLAGRGADTQYF. Here the CDR3 DNA reads TGCGCCAGCAGCCAAGATCCCCTAGCGGGAAGGGGGGCAGATACGCAGTATTTT.

This clonotype was observed a few times. The chain is built from TRBV5-1 and TRBJ1-1; D perhaps matches TRBD1 (5 bases). Trimming cost V 5 bases and J 2 bases, with 10 bases left between them. The CDR3 covers 13 residues. Germline V gene lookup returns CDR1 SGHRS and CDR2 YFSETQ. The CDR3 nucleotides are TGCGCCAGCAGGGGAGGGGACAACACTGAAGCTTTCTTT. It codes for CASRGGDNTEAFF. Supplemented by reference TRBV5-1 and TRBJ1-1, the full variable domain reads KAGVTQTPRYLIKTRGQQVTLSCSPISGHRSVSWYQQTPGQGLQFLFEYFSETQRNKGNFPGRFSGRQFSNSRSEMNVSTLELGDSALYLCASRGGDNTEAFFGQGTRLTVV.

The J gene is TRBJ2-5, the V gene TRBV20-1, with D possibly called TRBD1 or TRBD2 (6 bases each). Looked up from germline, CDR1 is DFQATT and CDR2 is SNEGSKA (reference sequence). Trimming stripped 0 bases from V and 5 bases from J, with 16 bases between. The CDR3 consists of 15 residues. The CDR3 region has the DNA TGCAGTGCTAGAGATCACAGGGACGGGGGCGAGACCCAGTACTTC. This codes for CSARDHRDGGETQYF.

The V call is TRBV7-2, the J call TRBJ2-3; D may correspond to TRBD1 or TRBD2 (5 bases each). Per germline, CDR1 SGHTA and CDR2 FQGNSA. The V and J ends lost 7 bases and 4 bases respectively, with 24 bases between them. The CDR3 length is 17 residues. The CDR3 protein is CASTQISGRPDADTQYF. The CDR3 DNA is TGTGCCAGCACCCAGATTTCGGGACGCCCAGACGCAGATACGCAGTATTTT.

This clonotype was found a few times. This sequence joins TRBV7-6 and TRBJ1-1, with D unclear. Germline assignment: CDR1 SGHVS and CDR2 FNYEAQ. This CDR3 has 14 residues. V was cut by 6 bases and J by 3 bases, with 14 bases left in between. DNA of the CDR3: TGTGCCAGCAGGACGGACTTAAGAGACACTGAAGCTTTCTTT. Amino acids: CASRTDLRDTEAFF.

This clonotype was counted between two and nine times. V gene TRBV3-1 combines with J gene TRBJ1-5; possible D gene TRBD1, 5 bases. CDR1 is LGHDT and CDR2 is YNNKEL in the germline V gene (reference sequence). Deletions cut 3 bases from V and 7 bases from J, with 16 bases between. CDR3 length: 15 residues. The CDR3 sequence: CASSQGPGGEQPQHF. Written as DNA, the CDR3 is TGTGCCAGCAGCCAGGGCCCAGGAGGGGAACAGCCCCAGCATTTT.

The table lists this clonotype with a few counts. This sequence joins TRBV7-2 and TRBJ2-1; D is possibly TRBD1 (6 bases). The CDR3 is 14 residues long. Between the trimmed V and J ends, which lost 2 bases and 6 bases, there was a span of 11 bases. Germline CDR1 is SGHTA and CDR2 is FQGNSA. The CDR3 DNA sequence: TGTGCCAGCAGCTTACAGGGGATTGGCAATGAGCAGTTCTTC. Translated, it gives CASSLQGIGNEQFF.

The V gene is TRBV12-3 or TRBV12-4, the J gene TRBJ2-6; D call uncertain. CDR3 length: 16 amino acids. Trimming took 3 bases from V and 0 from J, leaving 9 bases between them. The CDR3: CASSFPLLSGANVLTF. The CDR3 DNA is TGTGCCAGCAGTTTTCCGCTCCTCTCTGGGGCCAACGTCCTGACTTTC.

Only one count was recorded for this clonotype. The gene calls are TRBV5-1 and TRBJ2-1; 13 positions match TRBD2. Germline V CDR1 and CDR2: SGHRS, YFSETQ. The J segment lost 15 bases and the V segment lost 3 bases, leaving 9 bases of the junction unmatched. This CDR3 is built from 14 residues. The CDR3: CASSSGLAGNGPFF. The CDR3 DNA reads TGCGCCAGCAGCTCGGGACTAGCGGGGAACGGGCCGTTCTTC. Full variable domain (missing parts from reference TRBV5-1 and TRBJ2-1): KAGVTQTPRYLIKTRGQQVTLSCSPISGHRSVSWYQQTPGQGLQFLFEYFSETQRNKGNFPGRFSGRQFSNSRSEMNVSTLELGDSALYLCASSSGLAGNGPFFGPGTRLTVL.

Ten or more counts support this clonotype. The rearrangement links TRBV5-1 to TRBJ2-5; D gene unclear. The germline V gene encodes CDR1 SGHRS and CDR2 YFSETQ. This CDR3 region has 16 residues. V dropped 1 base and J dropped 3 bases, with 16 bases sitting between them. CDR3 residues: CASSLLPLGQKETQYF. In DNA, the CDR3 is TGCGCCAGCAGCTTGCTGCCCCTTGGGCAGAAAGAGACCCAGTACTTC. The entire variable domain, with the rest obtained from reference TRBV5-1 and TRBJ2-5, is as follows: KAGVTQTPRYLIKTRGQQVTLSCSPISGHRSVSWYQQTPGQGLQFLFEYFSETQRNKGNFPGRFSGRQFSNSRSEMNVSTLELGDSALYLCASSLLPLGQKETQYFGPGTRLLVL.

This clonotype showed up many times. The chain employs TRBV10-3 and TRBJ2-7; the match to TRBD1 covers 7 bases. The V gene end was trimmed by 0 bases and the J gene end by 1 base; junction bases not matched to a gene: 0. Per the germline V gene, CDR1 is ENHRY and CDR2 is SYGVKD. The CDR3 runs to 14 residues. CDR3 sequence reads: CAISESTGSYEQYF. The CDR3 DNA reads TGTGCCATCAGTGAGTCGACAGGGTCCTACGAGCAGTACTTC.

A few counts support this clonotype. CDR3 coding DNA: TGTGCCACCAGCAGAGATCTAGGGGTTGCGAACACTGAAGCTTTCTTT. Translating gives CATSRDLGVANTEAFF. The rearrangement joins TRBV15 to TRBJ1-1, with D perhaps matching TRBD1 (5 bases). The V and J ends lost 0 bases and 1 base respectively, with 12 bases between them. The CDR3 length is 16 residues. Germline V gene data show CDR1 as LNHNV and CDR2 as YYDKDF (reference sequence).

This clonotype was observed many times. The V gene is TRBV6-5, the J gene TRBJ2-5, with 8 bases aligning to TRBD2. This CDR3 has 14 residues. V lost 5 bases to trimming and J lost 2 bases; unmatched junction nucleotides: 4. Germline V gene lookup returns CDR1 MNHEY and CDR2 SVGAGI. The CDR3 region has the DNA TGTGCCAGCAGTCGCGGGGGGCGGCAAGAGACCCAGTACTTC. Translating it yields CASSRGGRQETQYF.

This chain joins TRBV27 and TRBJ1-5; maybe TRBD1 (5 bases). Germline V gives CDR1 MNHEY, CDR2 SMNVEV (reference sequence). Between the trimmed V and J ends, which lost 6 bases and 4 bases, there was a span of 13 bases. The CDR3 runs 14 residues. CDR3 sequence: CASRSHQGNQPQHF. The CDR3 DNA follows: TGTGCCAGCAGATCTCATCAGGGTAATCAGCCCCAGCATTTT.